Listed here are 19 T cell receptor beta chains from one sample, sequenced in a study of T cells in women clearing cervical HPV infection. TCRdb's table, derived via immunoSEQ multiplex PCR, lists solely in-frame clones and lacks some. In all, the sample yields more than 20,000 clones. The sample taken for sequencing was blood buffy coat. All receptors come from a woman aged 18 to 69 with a cervical HPV16 infection that either progressed to CIN3+ or cleared (not recorded which).

Notes on this clone: The CDR3 end is not reached by the read, which stops 3 residues before it; the germline J gene fills it in. This chain connects TRBV19 to TRBJ2-1, with TRBD2 identical over 7 bases. Germline lookup yields CDR1 LNHDA and CDR2 SQIVND (reference sequence). The CDR3 spans 13 residues. With V trimmed by 5 bases and J by 6 bases, 4 bases remained unmatched. CDR3: CASSPGLTNEQFF. The CDR3 DNA, read in part, is TGTGCCAGTAGTCCGGGACTAACCAATGAG.

Comments on this clone: The CDR3 extends 3 residues past the end of the read, so its final part is completed from the germline J gene. The V and J genes are TRBV2 and TRBJ2-7, with a tentative D call TRBD1 (5 bases). Trimming shortened V by 5 bases and J by 6 bases, and 14 bases separated the two germline ends. The CDR3 is made up of 13 amino acids. The germline V gene has CDR1 SNHLY and CDR2 FYNNEI. The CDR3 loop is CASSNSGFGEQYF. The covered CDR3 bases are TGTGCCAGCAGTAATTCAGGGTTCGGCGAG.

To note about this clone: The CDR3 is cut off 3 residues early in the read; its end comes from the germline J gene. This chain links TRBV19 with TRBJ2-4, with D uncertain. The CDR3 length is 14 residues. From germline, CDR1 is LNHDA and CDR2 SQIVND (reference sequence). The ends were cut back, 9 bases at V and 2 bases at J, with 14 bases in the middle. CDR3 residues: CASGSTISKNIQYF. The part of the CDR3 DNA that was read is TGTGCCAGCGGTAGCACGATATCCAAAAACATT.

As for this clone: The CDR3 is cut off 3 residues early in the read; its end comes from the germline J gene. The chain recombines TRBV7-9 with TRBJ2-7; D unclear. The CDR3 contains 12 residues. Germline V gene sequence: CDR1 SEHNR, CDR2 FQNEAQ (reference sequence). V lost 0 bases and J 6 bases, leaving 6 bases between the germline ends. The sequenced part of the CDR3 DNA is TGTGCCAGCAGCTTAGCAGGGTTCGAG. It encodes CASSLAGFE. The full CDR3 reads CASSLAGFEQYF.

With regard to this clone: The read ends 3 residues early relative to the CDR3; the germline J gene fills the gap. The V gene is TRBV6-2 or TRBV6-3, the J gene TRBJ2-3; tentatively, D is TRBD2 (6 bases). Trimming stripped 3 bases from V and 0 bases from J, with 16 bases between. CDR1 and CDR2 from the germline V gene are MNHEY and SVGEGT. The CDR3 spans 17 residues. The DNA read from the CDR3 is TGTGCCAGCAGTTATGATCCAAGCGGGTGGAGCACAGATACG. Its translation: CASSYDPSGWSTDT. The complete CDR3 reads CASSYDPSGWSTDTQYF.

Turning to this clone: The read ends 3 residues before the CDR3 terminus; that terminus is restored from the germline J gene. V and J are TRBV29-1 and TRBJ1-1, with a tentative D call TRBD1 (6 bases). The V gene lost 3 bases and the J gene lost 3 bases, with 8 bases spanning the gap. There are 12 residues in the CDR3. CDR1 is SQVTM, CDR2 ANQGSEA, per germline. Partial CDR3 DNA: TGCAGCGTTGAGGGGGGGCACACTGAA. This codes for CSVEGGHTE. The complete CDR3 sequence is CSVEGGHTEAFF. Variable domain in full (rest from reference TRBV29-1 and TRBJ1-1): SAVISQKPSRDICQRGTSLTIQCQVDSQVTMMFWYRQQPGQSLTLIATANQGSEATYESGFVIDKFPISRPNLTFSTLTVSNMSPEDSSIYLCSVEGGHTEAFFGQGTRLTVV.

Details on this clone: From the germline J gene comes the end of the CDR3, since the read stops 3 residues before it. V gene TRBV7-2 combines with J gene TRBJ1-2, with D possibly TRBD1 on 5 matching bases. CDR1 is SGHTA, CDR2 FQGNSA, per germline. The CDR3 totals 15 residues. V was trimmed by 5 bases and J by 4 bases, leaving 17 bases between them. CDR3 bases read: TGTGCCAGCAGCCTCCAGGGCCTGGGGAGCTATGGC. Translating it yields CASSLQGLGSYG. The complete CDR3 protein is CASSLQGLGSYGYTF.

For this clone: The CDR3 end lies 3 residues beyond the end of the read and is filled in from the germline J gene. The rearrangement uses TRBV10-2 and TRBJ1-1; no reliable D call. This CDR3 is built from 15 residues. V was pared by 8 bases and J by 1 base, with 17 bases between. Germline CDR1 is WSHSY and CDR2 is SAAADI. The CDR3 loop is CASLRTWTRNTEAFF. The sequenced CDR3 bases are TGCGCCAGCCTAAGAACTTGGACTCGGAACACTGAA.

Points on this clone: The CDR3 end lies 3 residues beyond the end of the read and is filled in from the germline J gene. This chain connects TRBV30 to TRBJ2-7, with 8 positions matching TRBD1. CDR1 is GTSNPN, CDR2 SVGIG, per germline (reference sequence). The CDR3 totals 14 residues. Trimming at V came to 8 bases and at J to 3 bases, leaving 12 bases not matched to a gene. The CDR3 sequence is CAGESGTGIYEQYF. Partial CDR3 DNA: TGTGCCGGCGAATCCGGGACAGGCATCTACGAG.

Concerning this clone: Read sequence stops 3 residues before the CDR3 end, and the germline J gene provides the missing end. The chain links TRBV19 to TRBJ2-3; D perhaps matches TRBD2 (5 bases). Deletions cut 1 base from V and 4 bases from J, with 6 bases between. Germline lookup yields CDR1 LNHDA and CDR2 SQIVND (reference sequence). This CDR3 region has 13 residues. Partial CDR3 DNA: TGTGCCAGTAGTATAGTCGGGGCAGATACG. Translating it yields CASSIVGADT. The entire CDR3 protein reads CASSIVGADTQYF.

The CDR3 region is CASSIDPTSTYEQYF. The part of the CDR3 DNA that was read is TGTGCCAGTAGTATAGATCCGACTAGCACCTACGAG. The chain carries TRBV19 and TRBJ2-7; 7 nucleotides line up with TRBD2. The CDR3 is cut off 3 residues early in the read; its end comes from the germline J gene. CDR1 and CDR2 from the germline V gene are LNHDA and SQIVND (reference sequence). The CDR3 extends over 15 amino acids. The trim removed 0 bases at V and 2 bases at J, leaving 4 bases unmatched.

The CDR3 protein is CASSPIAGGLNEQFF. The CDR3 bases that were read are TGTGCCAGCAGCCCTATAGCGGGAGGCCTCAATGAG. V usage is TRBV7-3 and J usage is TRBJ2-1, with 10 bases aligning to TRBD2. The read ends 3 residues before the CDR3 terminus; that terminus is restored from the germline J gene. Germline V lookup: CDR1 SGHTA, CDR2 FQGTGA. Losses at the gene ends were 5 bases for V and 6 bases for J; bases not matched to a gene: 7. This CDR3 spans 15 amino acids. Complete variable domain (other parts from reference TRBV7-3 and TRBJ2-1): GAGVSQTPSNKVTEKGKYVELRCDPISGHTALYWYRQSLGQGPEFLIYFQGTGAADDSGLPNDRFFAVRPEGSVSTLKIQRTERGDSAVYLCASSPIAGGLNEQFFGPGTRLTVL.

Concerning this clone itself: The read comes to an end 3 residues before the CDR3 does, leaving the germline J gene to fill in the end. V is TRBV7-9 and J is TRBJ2-1; 12 bases are shared with TRBD2. Trimming took 7 bases from V and 9 from J; bases not matched to a gene: 7. This CDR3 contains 14 residues. Germline V gene sequence: CDR1 SEHNR, CDR2 FQNEAQ (reference sequence). CDR3 DNA (partial): TGTGCCAGCACCTGGACTAGCGGGATGGTTGAG. Its protein is CASTWTSGMVE. The CDR3 reads in full as CASTWTSGMVEQFF.

With respect to this clone: The read finishes 3 residues shy of the CDR3 end, and the germline J gene is used to complete it. J is TRBJ2-3 and V is TRBV12-3 or TRBV12-4, with a weak D call TRBD1 (5 bases). The CDR3 length is 16 residues. The ends were cut back, 3 bases at V and 2 bases at J, with 15 bases in the middle. CDR3 DNA (partial): TGTGCCAGCAGTTTCCTATCACAGGTACACACAGATACG. This translates into CASSFLSQVHTDT. The entire CDR3 protein is CASSFLSQVHTDTQYF.

Worth noting for this clone: The CDR3 end lies 3 residues beyond the end of the read and is filled in from the germline J gene. The chain links TRBV12-3 or TRBV12-4 to TRBJ2-7; 9 nucleotides align to TRBD2. Losses at the gene ends were 2 bases for V and 2 bases for J; bases not matched to a gene: 4. The CDR3 extends over 15 amino acids. The chain's CDR3 is CASSLSGRPAYEQYF. The part of the CDR3 DNA that was read is TGTGCCAGCAGTTTAAGCGGGAGGCCCGCCTACGAG.

Details on this clone: The CDR3 end falls 3 residues outside the read, so it is completed with the germline J gene. V is TRBV9 and J is TRBJ2-1, with no clear D. Germline CDR1 and CDR2: SGDLS and YYNGEE. The CDR3 has 16 amino acids. The V end was cut by 0 bases, the J end by 0 bases, with 10 bases between. CDR3 sequence reads: CASSVDAVGSYNEQFF. The sequenced part of the CDR3 DNA is TGTGCCAGCAGCGTAGACGCGGTGGGCTCCTACAATGAG. The entire variable domain, with the rest obtained from reference TRBV9 and TRBJ2-1, is as follows: DSGVTQTPKHLITATGQRVTLRCSPRSGDLSVYWYQQSLDQGLQFLIQYYNGEERAKGNILERFSAQQFPDLHSELNLSSLELGDSALYFCASSVDAVGSYNEQFFGPGTRLTVL.

Details on this clone: Sequencing ends 3 residues short of the CDR3 end; the germline J gene provides the rest. The chain joins TRBV19 to TRBJ2-7; TRBD1 aligns across 9 bases. CDR3 length: 16 amino acids. Germline values: CDR1 LNHDA, CDR2 SQIVND (reference sequence). Trimming at V came to 3 bases and at J to 4 bases, leaving 10 bases not matched to a gene. The DNA read from the CDR3 is TGTGCCAGTAGTATTCAAATGGGACAGGGCACTTACGAG. This sequence encodes CASSIQMGQGTYE. The CDR3, in full, reads CASSIQMGQGTYEQYF.

Remarks on this clone: Read data end 3 residues before the CDR3 end; the end is taken from the germline J gene. The rearrangement uses TRBV20-1 and TRBJ1-4; TRBD1 is a possible D gene (6 bases). Germline lookup yields CDR1 DFQATT and CDR2 SNEGSKA (reference sequence). There are 11 residues in the CDR3. The sequenced part of the CDR3 DNA is TGCAGTGCAAAACAGGGACCTGAA. Its protein is CSAKQGPE. The whole CDR3 protein is CSAKQGPELFF.

Remarks on this clone: The read finishes 3 residues shy of the CDR3 end, and the germline J gene is used to complete it. The chain has TRBV7-2 and TRBJ1-6; no clear D. CDR3 size: 16 residues. Trimming shortened V by 0 bases and J by 8 bases, and 14 bases separated the two germline ends. The germline V gene encodes CDR1 SGHTA and CDR2 FQGNSA. This CDR3 reads CASSLAGQPAHSPLHF. The DNA read from the CDR3 is TGTGCCAGCAGCTTAGCAGGGCAGCCGGCCCATTCACCC.